What follows are 8 T cell receptor beta chains derived from one specimen sequenced in a study of Ad26.COV2.S vaccination and SARS-CoV-2 variants (dated by TCRdb to the early 2020s). In light of the paper, this sample's treatment or condition label describes: around 19 received Ad26.COV2.S at low or high dose, single or two shots; several received placebo; per-sample allocation not given. Repertoires of vaccine and placebo recipients were sequenced from samples collected on day 63 after the first injection. Library preparation used the immunoSEQ multiplex PCR assay. TCRdb took over this immuneACCESS table, retaining in-frame rearrangements with V and J assigned. Such tables are incomplete; in checked studies, under half of the missing clones stem from an unresolved V gene, and the remainder is unexplained. This sample holds hundreds of thousands of clones; around 86% were observed only once. Together, the top ten hold about 3% of the sample.

Sample: peripheral blood, taken in a trial of Ad26.COV2.S vaccine versus placebo. Source of these receptors: a person between 18 and 65 years old who received the Ad26.COV2.S COVID-19 vaccine or a placebo.

The genes are TRBV19 and TRBJ2-7; no reliable D call. Germline V gene lookup returns CDR1 LNHDA and CDR2 SQIVND (reference sequence). The CDR3 spans 15 residues. V lost 2 bases and J 2 bases, leaving 13 bases between the germline ends. For the CDR3, the DNA is TGTGCCAGTAGTATAAATGGAGCCAGAACCTACGAGCAGTACTTC. Its translation: CASSINGARTYEQYF. The full variable domain, with the rest looked up from reference TRBV19 and TRBJ2-7, is DGGITQSPKYLFRKEGQNVTLSCEQNLNHDAMYWYRQDPGQGLRLIYYSQIVNDFQKGDIAEGYSVSREKKESFPLTVTSAQKNPTAFYLCASSINGARTYEQYFGPGTRLTVT.

The chain carries TRBV7-2 and TRBJ2-5; TRBD2 matches at 7 bases. The CDR3 length is 16 residues. Losses at the gene ends were 5 bases for V and 5 bases for J; bases not matched to a gene: 14. The germline gives CDR1 SGHTA, CDR2 FQGNSA. The CDR3 DNA reads as TGTGCCAGCAGCGTATGGGGGGGGTATATCGTGGAGACCCAGTACTTC. As protein: CASSVWGGYIVETQYF.

V gene TRBV4-1 combines with J gene TRBJ2-3; 7 nucleotides agree with TRBD1. Germline V gene data show CDR1 as MGHRA and CDR2 as YSYEKL. Trimming cost V 0 bases and J 4 bases; bases outside gene matches: 10. The CDR3 totals 17 residues. The CDR3: CASSQDAASGQSDTQYF. The CDR3 coding sequence is TGCGCCAGCAGCCAAGATGCGGCTTCGGGACAGTCAGATACGCAGTATTTT.

The gene calls are TRBV18 and TRBJ2-6; D call uncertain. This CDR3 is 17 amino acids long. V gave up 2 bases and J gave up 0 bases, with 11 bases separating them. Germline values: CDR1 KGHSH, CDR2 LQKENI. The CDR3 coding sequence is TGTGCCAGCTCACCAAGGCAGTTTCTCTCTGGGGCCAACGTCCTGACTTTC. It is translated as CASSPRQFLSGANVLTF.

The chain couples TRBV6-4 to TRBJ2-3; D is perhaps TRBD1 (5 bases). The germline V gene has CDR1 MRHNA and CDR2 SNTAGT. The CDR3 is 14 amino acids. Trimming shortened V by 4 bases and J by 4 bases, and 12 bases separated the two germline ends. The CDR3 bases are TGTGCCAGCAGTGTGGATTTAGGGGCAGATACGCAGTATTTT. It yields the protein CASSVDLGADTQYF.

This chain uses TRBV5-4 with TRBJ2-3, with 8 bases lining up with TRBD2. V lost 3 bases to trimming and J lost 1 base; unmatched junction nucleotides: 4. Germline values: CDR1 SGHNT, CDR2 YYREEE (reference sequence). The length of the CDR3 is 15 residues. This chain's CDR3 is CASSWSGGGTDTQYF. CDR3 coding DNA: TGTGCCAGCAGCTGGTCGGGGGGGGGCACAGATACGCAGTATTTT.

The J gene is TRBJ1-2, the V gene TRBV12-3 or TRBV12-4, with 10 nucleotides matching TRBD1. The junction had 6 bases not matched to a gene; V was cut back by 7 bases and J by 7 bases. The CDR3 covers 13 residues. As DNA, the CDR3 is TGTGCCAGCACCTCGGACAGGGGGTTTGGCTACACCTTC. Translation: CASTSDRGFGYTF.

The chain carries TRBV27 and TRBJ2-3; D possibly corresponds to TRBD2 (6 bases). Trimming shortened V by 3 bases and J by 0 bases, and 13 bases separated the two germline ends. Germline CDR1 reads MNHEY; CDR2 reads SMNVEV (reference sequence). This CDR3 contains 16 residues. DNA for the CDR3: TGTGCCAGCAGTTTCCATAGCGGCACCAGCACAGATACGCAGTATTTT. Translation gives CASSFHSGTSTDTQYF.